This TCR beta chain emerged from a study of response to subunit inactivated influenza vaccine. TCRdb used MiXCR to reprocess the RT-PCR reads, holding one entry per CDR3 protein. The profile shows 450,000 to 700,000 distinct CDR3 sequences, about 14% of them singletons. Trimming stripped 10 bases from V and 6 bases from J, with 13 bases between. Germline assignment: CDR1 SEHNR and CDR2 FQNEAQ (reference sequence). The CDR3 extends over 12 amino acids. The source material was PBMCs from blood, sampled approximately 12 days after vaccination. The V gene is TRBV7-9, the J gene TRBJ2-1, with D unclear. This receptor was obtained from a man aged 45-65 years who received an inactivated influenza vaccine. This CDR3 is CATQASFNEQFF. DNA for the CDR3: TGTGCCACGCAGGCTAGTTTCAATGAGCAGTTCTTC.